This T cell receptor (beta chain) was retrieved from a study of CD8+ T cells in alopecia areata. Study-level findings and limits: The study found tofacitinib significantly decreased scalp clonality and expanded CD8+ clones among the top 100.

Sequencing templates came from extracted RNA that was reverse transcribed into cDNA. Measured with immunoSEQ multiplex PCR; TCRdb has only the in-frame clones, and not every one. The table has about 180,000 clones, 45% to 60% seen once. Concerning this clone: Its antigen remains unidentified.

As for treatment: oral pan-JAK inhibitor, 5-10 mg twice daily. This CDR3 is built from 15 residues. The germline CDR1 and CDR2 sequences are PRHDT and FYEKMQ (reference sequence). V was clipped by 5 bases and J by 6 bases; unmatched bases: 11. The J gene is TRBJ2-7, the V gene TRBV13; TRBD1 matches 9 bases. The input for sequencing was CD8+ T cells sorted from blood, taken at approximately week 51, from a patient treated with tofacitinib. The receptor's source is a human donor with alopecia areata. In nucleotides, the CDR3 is TGTGCCAGCAGCCGATCCGGGACAGGGACGGGCGAGCAGTACTTC. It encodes CASSRSGTGTGEQYF.